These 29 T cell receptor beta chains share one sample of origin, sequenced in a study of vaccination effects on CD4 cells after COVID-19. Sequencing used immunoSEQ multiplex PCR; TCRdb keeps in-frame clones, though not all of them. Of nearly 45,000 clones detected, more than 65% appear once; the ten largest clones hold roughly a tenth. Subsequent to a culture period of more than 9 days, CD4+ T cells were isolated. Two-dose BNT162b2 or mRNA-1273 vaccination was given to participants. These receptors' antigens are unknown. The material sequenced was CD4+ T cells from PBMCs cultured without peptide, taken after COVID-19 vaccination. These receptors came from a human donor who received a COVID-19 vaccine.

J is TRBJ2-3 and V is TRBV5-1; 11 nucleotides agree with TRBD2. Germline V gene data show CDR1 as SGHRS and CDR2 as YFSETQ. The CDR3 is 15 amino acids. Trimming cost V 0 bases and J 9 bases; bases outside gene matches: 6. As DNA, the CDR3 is TGCGCCAGCAGCTTGGAGGCTAGCGGGGGGCAGACGCAGTATTTT. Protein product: CASSLEASGGQTQYF. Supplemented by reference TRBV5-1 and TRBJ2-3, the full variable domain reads KAGVTQTPRYLIKTRGQQVTLSCSPISGHRSVSWYQQTPGQGLQFLFEYFSETQRNKGNFPGRFSGRQFSNSRSEMNVSTLELGDSALYLCASSLEASGGQTQYFGPGTRLTVL.

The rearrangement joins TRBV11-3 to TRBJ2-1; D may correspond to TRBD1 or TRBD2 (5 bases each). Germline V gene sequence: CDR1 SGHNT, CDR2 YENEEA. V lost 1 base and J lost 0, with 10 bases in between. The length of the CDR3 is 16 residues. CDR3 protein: CASSLGWGSSYNEQFF. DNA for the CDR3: TGTGCCAGCAGCTTAGGTTGGGGGAGCTCCTACAATGAGCAGTTCTTC.

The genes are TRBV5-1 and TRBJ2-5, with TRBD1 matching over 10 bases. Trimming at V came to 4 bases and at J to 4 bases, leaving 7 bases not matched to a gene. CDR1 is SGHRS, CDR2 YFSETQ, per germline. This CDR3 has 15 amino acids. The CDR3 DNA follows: TGCGCCAGCAGCCCTGGGACAGGGGCGGGAGAGACCCAGTACTTC. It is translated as CASSPGTGAGETQYF.

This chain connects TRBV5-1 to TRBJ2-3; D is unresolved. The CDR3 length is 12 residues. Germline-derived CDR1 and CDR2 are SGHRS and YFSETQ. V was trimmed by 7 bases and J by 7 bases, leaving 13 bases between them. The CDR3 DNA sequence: TGCGCCAGCTCGGCCGACGGTAATACGCAGTATTTT. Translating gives CASSADGNTQYF.

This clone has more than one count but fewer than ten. As DNA, the CDR3 is TGTGCCAGCAGCAAGGGGGGCGCCTTGGGTGGCTACACCTTC. Protein product: CASSKGGALGGYTF. The chain combines TRBV7-9 with TRBJ1-2; the D gene is possibly TRBD1 (6 bases). Per germline, CDR1 SEHNR and CDR2 FQNEAQ (reference sequence). Trimming cost V 5 bases and J 7 bases, with 17 bases left between them. The CDR3 has 14 residues.

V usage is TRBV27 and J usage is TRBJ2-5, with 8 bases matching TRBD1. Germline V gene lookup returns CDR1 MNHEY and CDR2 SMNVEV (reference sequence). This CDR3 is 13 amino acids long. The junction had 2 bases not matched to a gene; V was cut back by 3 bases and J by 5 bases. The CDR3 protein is CASSFQGAETQYF. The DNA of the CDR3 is TGTGCCAGCAGTTTTCAGGGGGCCGAGACCCAGTACTTC.

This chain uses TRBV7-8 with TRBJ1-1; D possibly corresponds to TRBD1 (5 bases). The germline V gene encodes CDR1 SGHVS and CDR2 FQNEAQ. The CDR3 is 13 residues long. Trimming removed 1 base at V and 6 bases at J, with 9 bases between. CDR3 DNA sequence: TGTGCCAGCAGCTTAGTGGGAGGGGCTGAAGCTTTCTTT. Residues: CASSLVGGAEAFF. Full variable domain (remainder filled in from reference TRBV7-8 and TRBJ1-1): GAGVSQSPRYKVAKRGQDVALRCDPISGHVSLFWYQQALGQGPEFLTYFQNEAQLDKSGLPSDRFFAERPEGSVSTLKIQRTQQEDSAVYLCASSLVGGAEAFFGQGTRLTVV.

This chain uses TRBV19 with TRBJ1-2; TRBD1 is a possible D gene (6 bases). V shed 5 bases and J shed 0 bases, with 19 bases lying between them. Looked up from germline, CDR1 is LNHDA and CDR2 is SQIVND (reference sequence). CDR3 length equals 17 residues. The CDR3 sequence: CASSPGGGRKANYGYTF. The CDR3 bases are TGTGCCAGTAGTCCAGGAGGGGGGCGTAAAGCTAACTATGGCTACACCTTC.

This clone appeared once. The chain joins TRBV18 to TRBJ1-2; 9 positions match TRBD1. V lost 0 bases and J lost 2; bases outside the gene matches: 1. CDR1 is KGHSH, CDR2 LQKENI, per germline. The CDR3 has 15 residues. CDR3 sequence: CASSPPGQGNYGYTF. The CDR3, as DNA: TGTGCCAGCTCACCACCTGGACAGGGGAACTATGGCTACACCTTC.

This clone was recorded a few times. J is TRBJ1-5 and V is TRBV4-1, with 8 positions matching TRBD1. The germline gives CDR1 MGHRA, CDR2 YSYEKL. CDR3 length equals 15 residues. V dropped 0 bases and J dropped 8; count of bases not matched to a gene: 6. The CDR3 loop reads CASSQDDRGTEPQHF. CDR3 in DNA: TGCGCCAGCAGCCAAGATGACAGGGGAACGGAGCCCCAGCATTTT.

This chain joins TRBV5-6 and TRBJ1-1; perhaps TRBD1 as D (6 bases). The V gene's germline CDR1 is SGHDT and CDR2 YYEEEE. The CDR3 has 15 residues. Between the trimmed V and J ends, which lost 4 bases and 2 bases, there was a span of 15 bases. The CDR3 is CASSTRQELNTEAFF. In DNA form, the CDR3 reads TGTGCCAGCAGCACGCGACAGGAATTAAACACTGAAGCTTTCTTT.

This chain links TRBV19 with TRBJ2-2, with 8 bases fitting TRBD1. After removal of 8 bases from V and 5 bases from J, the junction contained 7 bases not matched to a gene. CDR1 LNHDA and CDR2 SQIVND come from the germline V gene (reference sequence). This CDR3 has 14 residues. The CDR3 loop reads CASGSRGRTGELFF. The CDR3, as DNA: TGTGCCAGTGGTAGCAGGGGGCGGACCGGGGAGCTGTTTTTT.

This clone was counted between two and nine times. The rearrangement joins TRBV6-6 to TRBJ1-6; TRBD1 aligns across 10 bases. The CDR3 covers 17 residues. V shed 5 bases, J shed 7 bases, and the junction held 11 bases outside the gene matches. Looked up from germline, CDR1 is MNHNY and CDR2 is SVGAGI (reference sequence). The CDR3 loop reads CASSRKPGQGINSPLHF. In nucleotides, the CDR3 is TGTGCCAGCAGTCGTAAACCGGGACAGGGGATCAATTCACCCCTCCACTTT.

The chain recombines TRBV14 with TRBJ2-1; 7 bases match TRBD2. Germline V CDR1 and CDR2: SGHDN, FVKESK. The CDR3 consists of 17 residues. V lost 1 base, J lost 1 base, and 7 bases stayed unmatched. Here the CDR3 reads CASSQGAWGGSYNEQFF. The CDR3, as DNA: TGTGCCAGCAGCCAAGGCGCCTGGGGGGGATCCTACAATGAGCAGTTCTTC.

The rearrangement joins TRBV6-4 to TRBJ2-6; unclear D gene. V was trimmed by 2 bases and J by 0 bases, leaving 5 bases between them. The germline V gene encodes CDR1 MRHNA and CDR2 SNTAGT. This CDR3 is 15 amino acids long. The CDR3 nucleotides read TGTGCCAGCAGTGACAGGTACTCTGGGGCCAACGTCCTGACTTTC. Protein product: CASSDRYSGANVLTF.

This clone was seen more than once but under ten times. As DNA, the CDR3 is TGTGCCAGCGGTATGAGACCGCAGTATTTT. Protein product: CASGMRPQYF. The genes are TRBV6-5 and TRBJ2-3; no clear D gene. This CDR3 region has 10 residues. The germline V and J ends were trimmed by 8 bases and 10 bases, with 10 bases remaining between them. Germline assignment: CDR1 MNHEY and CDR2 SVGAGI.

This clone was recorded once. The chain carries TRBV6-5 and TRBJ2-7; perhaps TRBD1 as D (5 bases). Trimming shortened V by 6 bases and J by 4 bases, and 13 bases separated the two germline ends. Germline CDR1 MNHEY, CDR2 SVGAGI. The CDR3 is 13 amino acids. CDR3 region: CASRFVGEYEQYF. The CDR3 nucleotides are TGTGCCAGCAGGTTCGTAGGGGAATACGAGCAGTACTTC.

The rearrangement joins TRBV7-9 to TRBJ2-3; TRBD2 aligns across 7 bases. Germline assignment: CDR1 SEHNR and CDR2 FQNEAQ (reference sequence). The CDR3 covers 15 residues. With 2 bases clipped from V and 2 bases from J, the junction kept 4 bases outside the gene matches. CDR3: CASSLWAGDTDTQYF. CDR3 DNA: TGTGCCAGCAGCTTATGGGCGGGAGACACAGATACGCAGTATTTT.

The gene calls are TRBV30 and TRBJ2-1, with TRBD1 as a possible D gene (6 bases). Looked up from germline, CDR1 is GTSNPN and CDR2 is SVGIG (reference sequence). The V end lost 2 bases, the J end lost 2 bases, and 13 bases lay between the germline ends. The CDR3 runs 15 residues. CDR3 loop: CAWSRDTSAYNEQFF. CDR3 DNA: TGTGCCTGGAGTCGGGACACCAGCGCCTACAATGAGCAGTTCTTC.

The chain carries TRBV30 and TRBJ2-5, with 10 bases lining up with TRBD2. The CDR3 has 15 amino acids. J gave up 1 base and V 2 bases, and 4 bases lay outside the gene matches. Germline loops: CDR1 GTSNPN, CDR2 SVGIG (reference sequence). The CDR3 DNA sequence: TGTGCCTGGAGTCAAGCGGGGGGGTCCCAAGAGACCCAGTACTTC. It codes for CAWSQAGGSQETQYF.

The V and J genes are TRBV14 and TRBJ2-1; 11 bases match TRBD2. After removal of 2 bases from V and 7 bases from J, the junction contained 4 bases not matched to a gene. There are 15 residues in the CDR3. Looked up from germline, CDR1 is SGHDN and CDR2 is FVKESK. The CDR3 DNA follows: TGTGCCAGCAGCCAAACTAGCGGGAGATCGAATGAGCAGTTCTTC. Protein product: CASSQTSGRSNEQFF.

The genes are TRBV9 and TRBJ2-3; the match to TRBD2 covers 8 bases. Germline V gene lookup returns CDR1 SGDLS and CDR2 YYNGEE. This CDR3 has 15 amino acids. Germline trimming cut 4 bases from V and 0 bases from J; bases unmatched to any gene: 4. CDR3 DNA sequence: TGTGCCAGCAGCTCCGGGGGGGCTAGCACAGATACGCAGTATTTT. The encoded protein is CASSSGGASTDTQYF.

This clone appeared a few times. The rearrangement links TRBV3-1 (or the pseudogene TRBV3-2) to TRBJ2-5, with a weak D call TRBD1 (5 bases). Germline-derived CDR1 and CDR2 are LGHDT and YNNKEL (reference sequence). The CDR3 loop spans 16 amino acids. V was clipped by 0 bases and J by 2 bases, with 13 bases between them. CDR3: CASSQDPTGVQETQYF. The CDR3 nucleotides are TGTGCCAGCAGCCAAGATCCTACAGGAGTTCAAGAGACCCAGTACTTC.

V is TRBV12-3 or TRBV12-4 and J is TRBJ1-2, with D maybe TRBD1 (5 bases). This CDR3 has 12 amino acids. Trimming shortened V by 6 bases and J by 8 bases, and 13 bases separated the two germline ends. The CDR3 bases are TGTGCCAGCAGAGGGGCGCCGGGCGGCTACACCTTC. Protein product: CASRGAPGGYTF.

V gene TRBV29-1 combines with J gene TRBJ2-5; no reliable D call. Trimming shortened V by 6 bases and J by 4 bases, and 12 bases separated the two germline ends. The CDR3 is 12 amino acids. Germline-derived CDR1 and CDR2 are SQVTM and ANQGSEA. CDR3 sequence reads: CSVAVAAETQYF. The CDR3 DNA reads TGCAGCGTCGCTGTAGCAGCAGAGACCCAGTACTTC.

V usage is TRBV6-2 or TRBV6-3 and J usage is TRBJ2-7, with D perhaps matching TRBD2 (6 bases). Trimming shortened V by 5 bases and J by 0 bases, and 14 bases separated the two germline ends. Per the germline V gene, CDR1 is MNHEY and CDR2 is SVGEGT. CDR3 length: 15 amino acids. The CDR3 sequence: CASSGRGTRSYEQYF. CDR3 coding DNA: TGTGCCAGCAGTGGACGAGGGACTCGCTCCTACGAGCAGTACTTC.

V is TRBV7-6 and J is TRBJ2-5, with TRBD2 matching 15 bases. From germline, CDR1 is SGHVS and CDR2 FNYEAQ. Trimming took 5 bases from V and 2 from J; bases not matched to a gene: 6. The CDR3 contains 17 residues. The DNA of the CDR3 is TGTGCCAGCAGCCTTGGACTAGCGGGAGGGCAACAAGAGACCCAGTACTTC. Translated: CASSLGLAGGQQETQYF.

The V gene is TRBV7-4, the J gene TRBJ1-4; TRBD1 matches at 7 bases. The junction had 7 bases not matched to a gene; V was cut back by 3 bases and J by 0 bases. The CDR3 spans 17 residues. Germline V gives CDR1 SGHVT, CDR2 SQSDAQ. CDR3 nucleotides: TGTGCCAGCAGCTTGCCCCGACAGGGCACAACTAATGAAAAACTGTTTTTT. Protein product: CASSLPRQGTTNEKLFF. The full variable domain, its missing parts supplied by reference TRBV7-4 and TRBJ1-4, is GAGVSQSPRYKVAKRGRDVALRCDSISGHVTLYWYRQTLGQGSEVLTYSQSDAQRDKSGRPSGRFSAERPERSVSTLKIQRTEQGDSAVYLCASSLPRQGTTNEKLFFGSGTQLSVL.

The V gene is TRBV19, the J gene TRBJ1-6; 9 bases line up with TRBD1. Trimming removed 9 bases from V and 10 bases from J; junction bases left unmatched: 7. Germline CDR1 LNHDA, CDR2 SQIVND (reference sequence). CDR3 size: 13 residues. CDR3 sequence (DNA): TGTGCCAGCCAGGACAGGGGAGGATCACCCCTCCACTTT. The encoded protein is CASQDRGGSPLHF.